This passage covers 17 T cell receptor beta chains from one sample sequenced in a study of T-cell memory formation after mild COVID-19. TCRdb redid the calling of the 5' RACE reads with MiXCR, one entry per CDR3 protein. The data contain 350,000 to 450,000 distinct CDR3 sequences, around 20% of them singletons. The sequencing input was PBMCs or a T cell subset sorted from them (not recorded which). The receptor set was obtained from an adult woman who had mild COVID-19 (a few samples of this study predate the infection). Cell type and time point are not known.

This rearrangement joins TRBV11-3 to TRBJ2-1, with a tentative D call TRBD2 (6 bases). Deletions cut 3 bases from V and 8 bases from J, with 11 bases between. Germline V gene data show CDR1 as SGHNT and CDR2 as YENEEA. The CDR3 has 13 residues. As DNA, the CDR3 is TGTGCCAGCAGCTTCTGGGGAGGTTATGAGCAGTTCTTC. Protein: CASSFWGGYEQFF.

This clonotype turned up a few times. V usage is TRBV5-1 and J usage is TRBJ1-1; 11 bases are shared with TRBD1. Losses at the gene ends were 2 bases for V and 1 base for J; bases not matched to a gene: 4. Per the germline V gene, CDR1 is SGHRS and CDR2 is YFSETQ. The CDR3 length is 16 residues. For the CDR3, the DNA is TGCGCCAGCAGCTTCGGGACAGGGGGATGGAACACTGAAGCTTTCTTT. It encodes CASSFGTGGWNTEAFF.

The V and J genes are TRBV3-1 and TRBJ2-7; TRBD1 agrees at 9 bases. J gave up 5 bases and V 6 bases, and 8 bases lay outside the gene matches. CDR1 and CDR2 from the germline V gene are LGHDT and YNNKEL (reference sequence). The CDR3 has 14 amino acids. The CDR3 DNA sequence: TGTGCCAGCAGGTCACAGGGGGCAGGGGACGAGCAGTACTTC. It yields the protein CASRSQGAGDEQYF.

The chain joins TRBV5-1 to TRBJ2-7, with D tentatively TRBD1 or TRBD2 (5 bases each). V lost 4 bases, J lost 1 base, and 12 bases lay in between. The length of the CDR3 is 14 residues. CDR1 and CDR2 from the germline V gene are SGHRS and YFSETQ. CDR3 sequence (DNA): TGCGCCAGCAGCGGGGGACCGGCTTCCTACGAGCAGTACTTC. Translating it yields CASSGGPASYEQYF.

This clonotype has a handful of counts. This chain connects TRBV12-3 or TRBV12-4 to TRBJ1-2; 7 nucleotides align to TRBD1. The V segment lost 6 bases and the J segment 3 bases; nucleotides outside the gene matches: 7. CDR3 length: 14 amino acids. The DNA of the CDR3 is TGTGCCAGCAGGGAACGGGACAGCTACTATGGCTACACCTTC. As protein: CASRERDSYYGYTF.

This clonotype was seen only a few times. V and J are TRBV9 and TRBJ1-1, with no clear D. V lost 2 bases and J lost 6, with 14 bases in between. The CDR3 is made up of 14 amino acids. CDR1 is SGDLS, CDR2 YYNGEE, per germline. The CDR3 coding sequence is TGTGCCAGCAGCGTCTCGGGAAACAACCCTGAAGCTTTCTTT. It is translated as CASSVSGNNPEAFF.

This rearrangement joins TRBV11-3 to TRBJ2-1, with TRBD1 matching 9 bases. The CDR3 extends over 13 amino acids. Germline V CDR1 and CDR2: SGHNT, YENEEA. V was clipped by 8 bases and J by 6 bases; unmatched bases: 5. The CDR3 is CASGTGRINEQFF. In DNA form, the CDR3 reads TGTGCCAGCGGGACAGGGAGGATCAATGAGCAGTTCTTC.

The chain combines TRBV11-3 with TRBJ2-1, with 10 bases aligning to TRBD1. Germline V gene lookup returns CDR1 SGHNT and CDR2 YENEEA. The V and J ends lost 4 bases and 5 bases, in that order; junction bases with no gene match: 5. This CDR3 has 15 amino acids. CDR3 coding DNA: TGTGCCAGCAGCTCGGCCGGGACAGGGGACAATGAGCAGTTCTTC. This codes for CASSSAGTGDNEQFF.

This clonotype has just a few counts. This sequence joins TRBV20-1 and TRBJ1-1; unclear D gene. CDR1 is DFQATT, CDR2 SNEGSKA, per germline (reference sequence). The V and J ends lost 2 bases and 1 base respectively, with 5 bases between them. The CDR3 spans 12 residues. CDR3 DNA sequence: TGCAGTGCTAGACAGCCGAACACTGAAGCTTTCTTT. Translating gives CSARQPNTEAFF.

This clonotype was detected only once. This chain uses TRBV4-2 with TRBJ2-3; the D call may be TRBD1 or TRBD2 (5 bases each). CDR1 is LGHNA and CDR2 is YNFKEQ in the germline V gene. This CDR3 region has 15 residues. V was cut by 7 bases and J by 5 bases, with 19 bases left in between. CDR3 loop: CASTTARGVLDTQYF. The CDR3 region has the DNA TGTGCCAGCACTACAGCGAGGGGAGTTCTAGATACGCAGTATTTT.

The gene calls are TRBV5-6 and TRBJ1-5, with TRBD1 matching over 7 bases. J lost 5 bases, V lost 4 bases, and 6 bases had no gene match. Germline lookup yields CDR1 SGHDT and CDR2 YYEEEE. The CDR3 contains 14 residues. CDR3 DNA sequence: TGTGCCAGCAGCCAAACAGGGGAAGATCAGCCCCAGCATTTT. This codes for CASSQTGEDQPQHF.

This clonotype has just a few counts. The chain carries TRBV6-6 and TRBJ1-1; possible D gene TRBD1, 6 bases. This CDR3 has 14 amino acids. CDR1 and CDR2 (germline): MNHNY, SVGAGI (reference sequence). Between the trimmed V and J ends, which lost 2 bases and 1 base, there was a span of 8 bases. In nucleotides, the CDR3 is TGTGCCAGCAGTTACCCAGGGGAGAACACTGAAGCTTTCTTT. Its translation: CASSYPGENTEAFF.

The chain couples TRBV5-1 to TRBJ2-7; TRBD2 aligns across 11 bases. In germline, CDR1 is SGHRS, CDR2 YFSETQ. Trimming removed 3 bases from V and 4 bases from J; junction bases left unmatched: 6. This CDR3 comprises 15 residues. CDR3 sequence: CASSYGTSGGYEQYF. CDR3 nucleotides: TGCGCCAGCAGCTACGGGACTAGCGGCGGATACGAGCAGTACTTC.

The chain recombines TRBV7-8 with TRBJ1-2, with D unresolved. The CDR3 loop spans 14 amino acids. Germline V gene data show CDR1 as SGHVS and CDR2 as FQNEAQ. The V gene lost 0 bases and the J gene lost 0 bases, with 5 bases spanning the gap. The CDR3 nucleotides read TGTGCCAGCAGCTTAGCTTCACCTAACTATGGCTACACCTTC. Its translation is CASSLASPNYGYTF.

The chain employs TRBV4-2 and TRBJ2-3, with 8 positions matching TRBD2. This CDR3 comprises 15 residues. Per germline, CDR1 LGHNA and CDR2 YNFKEQ. The junction had 7 bases not matched to a gene; V was cut back by 0 bases and J by 8 bases. The CDR3 region has the DNA TGTGCCAGCAGCCAAGAGCCTACTAGCGGTGGTACGCAGTATTTT. Translated: CASSQEPTSGGTQYF.

The J gene is TRBJ1-1, the V gene TRBV6-2 or TRBV6-3; perhaps TRBD1 as D (5 bases). The V gene lost 4 bases and the J gene lost 11 bases, with 20 bases spanning the gap. Germline loops: CDR1 MNHEY, CDR2 SVGEGT. The CDR3 totals 14 residues. The CDR3 nucleotides read TGTGCCAGCAGTTTGGGGACCCGCCAGGAGTCGGCTTTCTTT. Its translation: CASSLGTRQESAFF.

The chain carries TRBV24-1 and TRBJ2-1, with 7 bases fitting TRBD1. Trimming took 3 bases from V and 1 from J; bases not matched to a gene: 5. Germline CDR1 reads KGHDR; CDR2 reads SFDVKD. This CDR3 is built from 16 residues. DNA for the CDR3: TGTGCCACCAGTGATGACTCAGGGGGATCCTACAATGAGCAGTTCTTC. Its translation: CATSDDSGGSYNEQFF.